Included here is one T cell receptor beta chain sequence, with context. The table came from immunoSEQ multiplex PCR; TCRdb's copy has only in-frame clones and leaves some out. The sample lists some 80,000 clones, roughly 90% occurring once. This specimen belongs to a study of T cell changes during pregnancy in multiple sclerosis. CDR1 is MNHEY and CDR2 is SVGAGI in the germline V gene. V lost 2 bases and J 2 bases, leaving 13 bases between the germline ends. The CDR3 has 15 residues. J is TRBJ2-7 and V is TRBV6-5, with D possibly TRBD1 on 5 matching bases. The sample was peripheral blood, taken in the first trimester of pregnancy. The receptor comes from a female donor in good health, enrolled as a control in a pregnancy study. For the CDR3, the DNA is TGTGCCAGCAGTTACAGTACGTGGGGCCCCTACGAGCAGTACTTC. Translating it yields CASSYSTWGPYEQYF.